This TCR beta chain stems from a study of identical twins. MiXCR was run by TCRdb on the 5' RACE reads, yielding one entry per CDR3 protein. The sample includes 640,000 or so distinct CDR3 sequences, 6% to 6.5% seen only once; the top ten take 1.5% to 2%. This clonotype appeared many times. From germline, CDR1 is SGDLS and CDR2 YYNGEE. The CDR3 has 18 residues. V lost 0 bases, J lost 4 bases, and 11 bases stayed unmatched. This sequence was found in a man younger than 30 in good health. The rearrangement uses TRBV9 and TRBJ2-2, with 8 bases lining up with TRBD1. The sample was naive T cells sorted from blood. This chain's CDR3 is CASSVEGGQGASTGELFF. CDR3 coding DNA: TGTGCCAGCAGCGTAGAAGGAGGACAGGGCGCCAGCACCGGGGAGCTGTTTTTT. Filled out from reference TRBV9 and TRBJ2-2, the complete variable domain reads DSGVTQTPKHLITATGQRVTLRCSPRSGDLSVYWYQQSLDQGLQFLIQYYNGEERAKGNILERFSAQQFPDLHSELNLSSLELGDSALYFCASSVEGGQGASTGELFFGEGSRLTVL.